The 19 T cell receptor beta chains below were found in one sample sequenced in a study of T cell repertoires in cytomegalovirus infection. TCRdb itself ran the reads through MiXCR, one entry per CDR3 protein. This sample has tens of thousands of distinct CDR3 sequences, with around 28% found just once. Antigens for these TCRs are unknown. The source was CD8+ T cells from cultured PBMCs, collected from culture after CMV antigen stimulation. All receptors come from a human donor in good health (CMV status not recorded). Some clones in this sample may be carry-over from other donors' samples.

This clonotype was counted at least ten times. The CDR3 DNA reads as TGTGCCACCAGCAGAGGAAGGCGGGAAAGGGGCAATGAGCAGTTCTTC. Its protein is CATSRGRRERGNEQFF. The V gene is TRBV15, the J gene TRBJ2-1; a possible D gene is TRBD2 (6 bases). This CDR3 has 16 amino acids. Trimming cost V 1 base and J 6 bases, with 16 bases left between them. The V gene's germline CDR1 is LNHNV and CDR2 YYDKDF (reference sequence).

This CDR3 is CASSLYPRDTYTDTQYF. The CDR3 nucleotides are TGTGCCAGCAGTTTATATCCCCGGGACACCTACACAGATACGCAGTATTTT. The chain links TRBV27 to TRBJ2-3; D is possibly TRBD1 (6 bases). The germline V and J ends were trimmed by 1 base and 2 bases, with 16 bases remaining between them. The CDR3 runs to 17 residues. Germline lookup yields CDR1 MNHEY and CDR2 SMNVEV (reference sequence).

The table lists this clonotype with a count of one. One end of the junction does not line up with germline, which may come from a read error. The gene calls are TRBV27 and TRBJ1-5; D is perhaps TRBD1 (6 bases). Germline assignment: CDR1 MNHEY and CDR2 SMNVEV (reference sequence). CDR3 size: 15 residues. CDR3 sequence: CVSSLSTGSNQPQHF. In nucleotides, the CDR3 is TGTGTCAGCAGTTTATCGACAGGTAGCAATCAGCCCCAGCATTTT.

The V gene is TRBV28, the J gene TRBJ2-2, with 14 bases identical to TRBD2. Germline trimming cut 7 bases from V and 0 bases from J; bases unmatched to any gene: 7. Germline V gene data show CDR1 as MDHEN and CDR2 as SYDVKM. There are 18 residues in the CDR3. The CDR3 loop is CASNMGLAGATNTGELFF. The CDR3 DNA follows: TGTGCCAGCAACATGGGACTAGCGGGGGCCACGAACACCGGGGAGCTGTTTTTT.

This clonotype came up a few times. This CDR3 is CASSWERNTEAFF. The CDR3 region has the DNA TGTGCCAGCAGCTGGGAGCGGAACACTGAAGCTTTCTTT. This chain joins TRBV5-4 and TRBJ1-1, with no clear D. The CDR3 is 13 amino acids. Germline V gene lookup returns CDR1 SGHNT and CDR2 YYREEE (reference sequence). Deletions cut 3 bases from V and 1 base from J, with 7 bases between. Full variable domain (missing parts from reference TRBV5-4 and TRBJ1-1): ETGVTQSPTHLIKTRGQQVTLRCSSQSGHNTVSWYQQALGQGPQFIFQYYREEENGRGNFPPRFSGLQFPNYSSELNVNALELDDSALYLCASSWERNTEAFFGQGTRLTVV.

This clonotype turned up a few times. The gene calls are TRBV20-1 and TRBJ2-1; possibly TRBD2 for D (6 bases). Trimming took off 6 bases at V and 8 bases at J, with 23 bases between the two ends. The CDR3 is 15 amino acids. CDR1 DFQATT and CDR2 SNEGSKA come from the germline V gene (reference sequence). CDR3 in DNA: TGCAGTGCCCTCCCGGTGGGGGGAAGGGTCCATGAGCAGTTCTTC. Its translation: CSALPVGGRVHEQFF.

The chain joins TRBV5-4 to TRBJ2-2; possible D gene TRBD1, 5 bases. The V gene lost 5 bases and the J gene lost 4 bases, with 12 bases spanning the gap. The CDR3 totals 14 residues. Germline loops: CDR1 SGHNT, CDR2 YYREEE (reference sequence). This CDR3 is CASSFQGSTGELFF. The CDR3 DNA reads TGTGCCAGCAGTTTCCAGGGATCCACCGGGGAGCTGTTTTTT.

The chain employs TRBV20-1 and TRBJ2-7; 8 bases are a match to TRBD1. V dropped 3 bases and J dropped 0; count of bases not matched to a gene: 4. The CDR3 length is 14 residues. Germline V gene lookup returns CDR1 DFQATT and CDR2 SNEGSKA (reference sequence). CDR3 amino acids: CSASWGQASYEQYF. The DNA of the CDR3 is TGCAGTGCTAGTTGGGGACAGGCCTCCTACGAGCAGTACTTC.

The chain recombines TRBV5-1 with TRBJ2-3, with 9 bases fitting TRBD2. CDR1 and CDR2 from the germline V gene are SGHRS and YFSETQ. The CDR3 is 16 amino acids. With 5 bases clipped from V and 4 bases from J, the junction kept 11 bases outside the gene matches. The chain's CDR3 is CASRVSGRTVPDTQYF. The CDR3 region has the DNA TGCGCCAGCAGGGTTAGCGGGAGAACGGTCCCAGATACGCAGTATTTT.

The rearrangement uses TRBV5-5 and TRBJ2-7; 7 nucleotides agree with TRBD2. The CDR3 has 13 amino acids. The V segment lost 6 bases and the J segment 2 bases; nucleotides outside the gene matches: 5. The V gene's germline CDR1 is SGHKS and CDR2 YYEKEE (reference sequence). The CDR3 spells CASTVGGTYEQYF. CDR3 coding DNA: TGTGCCAGCACAGTCGGGGGGACCTACGAGCAGTACTTC.

Turning to this clonotype: One end of the junction is discordant with germline, which a read error may explain. This chain joins TRBV4-3 and TRBJ2-2; possibly TRBD1 for D (6 bases). The CDR3 spans 16 residues. Germline loops: CDR1 LGHNA, CDR2 YSLEER. The CDR3 spells CASSQVKGVNTEELFF. The CDR3, as DNA: TGCGCCAGCAGCCAAGTCAAGGGGGTGAACACCGAGGAGCTGTTTTTT.

This sequence joins TRBV7-9 and TRBJ1-1; TRBD1 might be the D (5 bases). The CDR3 contains 15 residues. Germline V gene sequence: CDR1 SEHNR, CDR2 FQNEAQ (reference sequence). Trimming pared 0 bases from V and 1 base from J, leaving 9 bases between. CDR3 residues: CASSLAQGSNTEAFF. The CDR3 DNA reads as TGTGCCAGCAGCTTAGCCCAGGGATCGAACACTGAAGCTTTCTTT. Together with reference TRBV7-9 and TRBJ1-1, the CDR3 gives the full variable domain: DTGVSQNPRHKITKRGQNVTFRCDPISEHNRLYWYRQTLGQGPEFLTYFQNEAQLEKSRLLSDRFSAERPKGSFSTLEIQRTEQGDSAMYLCASSLAQGSNTEAFFGQGTRLTVV.

This clonotype has a count of ten or more. The chain employs TRBV19 and TRBJ2-1; 7 bases agree with TRBD1. This CDR3 is built from 19 residues. Germline V lookup: CDR1 LNHDA, CDR2 SQIVND (reference sequence). After removal of 3 bases from V and 7 bases from J, the junction contained 21 bases not matched to a gene. The CDR3 DNA is TGTGCCAGTAGTATCGACCAACCCGGGACAGTTTCCCGAGTAAATGAGCAGTTCTTC. Its translation: CASSIDQPGTVSRVNEQFF.

This clonotype was observed a few times. The chain couples TRBV6-5 to TRBJ1-1; D perhaps matches TRBD1 (6 bases). Per the germline V gene, CDR1 is MNHEY and CDR2 is SVGAGI. The CDR3 is 15 amino acids. V shed 7 bases and J shed 7 bases, with 22 bases lying between them. CDR3 coding DNA: TGTGCCAGCACCAATGGGGCAGGGGCCACCGTTGAAGCTTTCTTT. Translating it yields CASTNGAGATVEAFF.

This clonotype appeared many times. This chain joins TRBV7-8 and TRBJ1-5; D remains ambiguous. The ends were cut back, 2 bases at V and 0 bases at J, with 11 bases in the middle. CDR1 is SGHVS and CDR2 is FQNEAQ in the germline V gene. The CDR3 is made up of 16 amino acids. The CDR3 nucleotides read TGTGCCAGCAGCTTACACAGAGCCTATAGCAATCAGCCCCAGCATTTT. It is translated as CASSLHRAYSNQPQHF.

The rearrangement uses TRBV30 and TRBJ2-1; possible D gene TRBD2, 6 bases. Germline V CDR1 and CDR2: GTSNPN, SVGIG (reference sequence). The V end lost 3 bases, the J end lost 4 bases, and 16 bases lay between the germline ends. The CDR3 length is 15 residues. The CDR3 DNA reads as TGTGCCTGGAGACCCGGGGGTCGTTTTTACAATGAGCAGTTCTTC. It encodes CAWRPGGRFYNEQFF.

This clonotype was detected a few times. The rearrangement links TRBV29-1 to TRBJ1-2, with TRBD1 matching 8 bases. V trimming: 5 bases; J trimming: 3 bases; junction bases outside the gene matches: 5. CDR3 length equals 13 residues. Germline assignment: CDR1 SQVTM and CDR2 ANQGSEA. The CDR3 spells CSVPGGTDYGYTF. CDR3 coding DNA: TGCAGCGTTCCAGGGGGCACGGACTATGGCTACACCTTC.

The chain links TRBV10-2 to TRBJ2-7; 9 bases agree with TRBD2. This CDR3 spans 15 amino acids. Germline loops: CDR1 WSHSY, CDR2 SAAADI. Unmatched junction bases numbered 9, after V lost 4 bases and J lost 5 bases. CDR3 in DNA: TGCGCCAGCAGTGGGTCCGCGGGAGGGCCTGACGAGCAGTACTTC. Its protein is CASSGSAGGPDEQYF.

This clonotype showed up just a few times. Its ends do not fully match the called genes, so a read error is possible. The chain has TRBV24-1 and TRBJ2-3; D is possibly TRBD1 (6 bases). Per the germline V gene, CDR1 is KGHDR and CDR2 is SFDVKD. The CDR3 consists of 12 residues. The CDR3 loop is CATSRGTDTQYF. In DNA, the CDR3 is TGTGCCACCTCCAGGGGCACGGATACGCAGTATTTT.